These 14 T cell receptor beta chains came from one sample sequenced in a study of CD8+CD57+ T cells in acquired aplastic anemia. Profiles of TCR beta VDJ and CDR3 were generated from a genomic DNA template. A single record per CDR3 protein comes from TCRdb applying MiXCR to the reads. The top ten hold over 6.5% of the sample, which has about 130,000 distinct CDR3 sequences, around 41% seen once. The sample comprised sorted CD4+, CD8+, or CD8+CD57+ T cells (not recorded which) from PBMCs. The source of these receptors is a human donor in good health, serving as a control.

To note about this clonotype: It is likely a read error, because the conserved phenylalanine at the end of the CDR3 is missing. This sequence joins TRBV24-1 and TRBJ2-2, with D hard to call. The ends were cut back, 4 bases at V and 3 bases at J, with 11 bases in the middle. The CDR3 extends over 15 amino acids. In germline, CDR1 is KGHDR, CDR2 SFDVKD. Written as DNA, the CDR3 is TGTGCCACCAGTGACCAAGTTAGGGACACCGGGGAGCTGTTTGTT. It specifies CATSDQVRDTGELFV.

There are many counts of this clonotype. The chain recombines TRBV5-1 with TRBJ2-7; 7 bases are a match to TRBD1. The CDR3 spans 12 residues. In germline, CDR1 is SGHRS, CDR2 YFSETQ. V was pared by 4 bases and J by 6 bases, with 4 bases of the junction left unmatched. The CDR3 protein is CASSRDSREQYF. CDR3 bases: TGCGCCAGCAGCAGGGACAGCCGCGAGCAGTACTTC. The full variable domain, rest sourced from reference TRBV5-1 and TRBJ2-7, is KAGVTQTPRYLIKTRGQQVTLSCSPISGHRSVSWYQQTPGQGLQFLFEYFSETQRNKGNFPGRFSGRQFSNSRSEMNVSTLELGDSALYLCASSRDSREQYFGPGTRLTVT.

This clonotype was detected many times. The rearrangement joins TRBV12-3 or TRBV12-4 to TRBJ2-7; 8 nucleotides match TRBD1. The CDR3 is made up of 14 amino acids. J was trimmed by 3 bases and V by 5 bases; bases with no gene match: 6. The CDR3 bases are TGTGCCAGCAGTCGGTGGACAGGGAACTACGAGCAGTACTTC. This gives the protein CASSRWTGNYEQYF.

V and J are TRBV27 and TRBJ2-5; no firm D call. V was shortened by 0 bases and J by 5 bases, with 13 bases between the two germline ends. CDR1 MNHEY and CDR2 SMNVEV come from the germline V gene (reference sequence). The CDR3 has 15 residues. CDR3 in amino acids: CASSLSSSVRETQYF. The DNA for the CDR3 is TGTGCCAGCAGTTTATCCTCGTCAGTGCGGGAGACCCAGTACTTC.

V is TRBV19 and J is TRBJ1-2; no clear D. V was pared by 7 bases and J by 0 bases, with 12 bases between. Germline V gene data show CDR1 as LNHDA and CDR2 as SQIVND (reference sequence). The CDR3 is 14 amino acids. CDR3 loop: CASKAVQSNYGYTF. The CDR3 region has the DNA TGTGCCAGTAAGGCAGTTCAATCTAACTATGGCTACACCTTC.

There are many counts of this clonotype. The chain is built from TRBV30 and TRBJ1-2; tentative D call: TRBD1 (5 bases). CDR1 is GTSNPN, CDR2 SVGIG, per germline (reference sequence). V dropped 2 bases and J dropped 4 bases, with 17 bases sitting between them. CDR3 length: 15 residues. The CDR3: CAWSISGTVGYGYTF. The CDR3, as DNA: TGTGCCTGGAGTATCTCCGGGACCGTTGGCTATGGCTACACCTTC.

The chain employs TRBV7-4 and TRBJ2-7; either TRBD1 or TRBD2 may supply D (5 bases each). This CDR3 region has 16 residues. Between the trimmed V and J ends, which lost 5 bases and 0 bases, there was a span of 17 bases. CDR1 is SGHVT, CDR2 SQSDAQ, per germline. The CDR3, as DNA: TGTGCCAGCAGCCCCCGGGAAGGGACGAGCTCCTACGAGCAGTACTTC. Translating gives CASSPREGTSSYEQYF. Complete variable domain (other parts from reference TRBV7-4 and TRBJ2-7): GAGVSQSPRYKVAKRGRDVALRCDSISGHVTLYWYRQTLGQGSEVLTYSQSDAQRDKSGRPSGRFSAERPERSVSTLKIQRTEQGDSAVYLCASSPREGTSSYEQYFGPGTRLTVT.

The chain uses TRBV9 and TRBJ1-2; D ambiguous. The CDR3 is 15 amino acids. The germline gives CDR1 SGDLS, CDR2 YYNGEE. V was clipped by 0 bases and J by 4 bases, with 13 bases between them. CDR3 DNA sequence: TGTGCCAGCAGCGTAGGTATGGCCTTATTCTATGGCTACACCTTC. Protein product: CASSVGMALFYGYTF.

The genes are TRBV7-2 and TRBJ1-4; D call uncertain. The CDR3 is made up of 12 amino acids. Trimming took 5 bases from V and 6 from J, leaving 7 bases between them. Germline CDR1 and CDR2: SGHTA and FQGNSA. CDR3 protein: CASSMRDEKLFF. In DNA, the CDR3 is TGTGCCAGCAGCATGAGGGATGAAAAACTGTTTTTT.

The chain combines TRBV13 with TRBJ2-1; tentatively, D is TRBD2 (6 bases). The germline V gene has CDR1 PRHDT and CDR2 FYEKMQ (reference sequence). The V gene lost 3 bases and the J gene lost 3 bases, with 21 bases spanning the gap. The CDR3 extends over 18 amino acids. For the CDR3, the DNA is TGTGCCAGCAGCTTTACCGACCCCCGGGACTCCCGCTACAATGAGCAGTTCTTC. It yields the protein CASSFTDPRDSRYNEQFF.

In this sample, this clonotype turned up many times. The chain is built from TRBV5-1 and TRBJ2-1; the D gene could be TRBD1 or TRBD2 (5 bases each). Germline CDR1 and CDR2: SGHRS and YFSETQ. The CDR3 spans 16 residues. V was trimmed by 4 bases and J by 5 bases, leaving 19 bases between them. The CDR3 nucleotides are TGCGCCAGCAGCCGTCGAGGGGCCCCGGAACACAATGAGCAGTTCTTC. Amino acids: CASSRRGAPEHNEQFF.

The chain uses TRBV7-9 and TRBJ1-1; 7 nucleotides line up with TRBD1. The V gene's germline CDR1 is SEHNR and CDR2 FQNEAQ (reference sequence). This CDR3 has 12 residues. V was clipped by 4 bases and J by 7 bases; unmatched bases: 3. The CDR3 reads CASSSGTVEAFF. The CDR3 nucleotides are TGTGCCAGCAGCTCAGGGACAGTTGAAGCTTTCTTT. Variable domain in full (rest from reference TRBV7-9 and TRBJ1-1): DTGVSQNPRHKITKRGQNVTFRCDPISEHNRLYWYRQTLGQGPEFLTYFQNEAQLEKSRLLSDRFSAERPKGSFSTLEIQRTEQGDSAMYLCASSSGTVEAFFGQGTRLTVV.

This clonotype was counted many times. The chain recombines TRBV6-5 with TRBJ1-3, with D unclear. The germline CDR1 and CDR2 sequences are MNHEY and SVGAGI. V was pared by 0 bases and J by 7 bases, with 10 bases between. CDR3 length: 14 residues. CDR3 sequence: CASSYSPARNTIYF. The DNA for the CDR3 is TGTGCCAGCAGTTACTCTCCAGCTCGGAACACCATATATTTT.

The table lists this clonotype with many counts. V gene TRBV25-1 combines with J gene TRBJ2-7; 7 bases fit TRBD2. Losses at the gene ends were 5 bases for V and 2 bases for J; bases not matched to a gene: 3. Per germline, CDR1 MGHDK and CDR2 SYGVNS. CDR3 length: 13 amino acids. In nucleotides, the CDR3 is TGTGCCAGCAGTCGCGGGGGACCCTACGAGCAGTACTTC. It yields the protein CASSRGGPYEQYF.